This paragraph reports one TCR beta chain. This record comes from a study of T cell responses to AZD1222 COVID-19 vaccine. Whole-study context: Pooling of second doses given at about 4 or about 12 weeks was done.

Some clones are missing from TCRdb's copy, which holds only in-frame ones; the method was immunoSEQ multiplex PCR. The sample contains about 67,000 clones, less than 90% of which appear only once. The CDR3 covers 18 residues. In germline, CDR1 is GTSNPN, CDR2 SVGIG (reference sequence). V was cut by 0 bases and J by 0 bases, with 15 bases left in between. The chain uses TRBV30 and TRBJ2-6; D is ambiguous. The sample consisted of peripheral blood, taken on day 0 of AZD1222 vaccination. The TCR comes from an adult in good health. The chain's CDR3 is CAWSVGGFGFSGANVLTF. The CDR3 DNA follows: TGTGCCTGGAGTGTAGGTGGTTTTGGGTTCTCTGGGGCCAACGTCCTGACTTTC. Full variable domain (rest looked up from reference TRBV30 and TRBJ2-6): SQTIHQWPATLVQPVGSPLSLECTVEGTSNPNLYWYRQAAGRGLQLLFYSVGIGQISSEVPQNLSASRPQDRQFILSSKKLLLSDSGFYLCAWSVGGFGFSGANVLTFGAGSRLTVL.